Below, one TCR beta chain is given with its context. Its antigen is not yet known. No per-base quality is available; no much larger clone lies one base away. The immunoSEQ Assay, a bias-controlled multiplex PCR, was used to amplify TCRbeta CDR3 regions from genomic DNA. As for the original processing: The number of nucleated cells in each sample was estimated from the amplification of reference gene primers within the assay. Sequence reads were collapsed and filtered to measure the absolute abundance of every unique TCRbeta CDR3 rearrangement. For each sample, productive Simpson clonality was calculated as the square root of Simpson's diversity index across productive rearrangements. TCRdb limited this immuneACCESS table to in-frame rearrangements with V and J called. A share of clones is missing; checked studies link under half to unresolved V genes, and the rest is unexplained. That table is the source of V, J and clone size, and D and trimming were worked out from the DNA. This sample has roughly 450,000 clones in its table, and about 90% of those were observed once. The top ten clones comprise less than 0.75% of the sample.

The data are from a study of blood T cell repertoires in COVID-19 (dated by TCRdb to 2019 to 2021). Some background on the complete study: The collaborator samples originated in the United States, Italy and Spain and spanned the acute and convalescent phases of COVID-19. The prospective study material was composed of cDNA or gDNA derived from T cells, B-cell-depleted T cells, or PBMCs. Subjects who had been exposed to COVID-19, were actively infected with it, or had recovered from it provided the deeply sampled blood TCRbeta repertoires that made up the dataset. The repertoires were made available in a free public database intended to serve as a resource for research on the immune response to SARS-CoV-2. Samples were obtained from the ongoing ImmuneRACE study (first 160 participants) and from approximately 1,200 subjects provided by 6 global collaborators. The sample metadata nearly always contained a de-identified subject ID, COVID-19 status, age in years and sex. Where available, HLA class I and class II types were taken from metadata supplied by the sample provider and were not determined by assay-based typing.

Participants in the prospective study were enrolled through a virtual design, were aged 18 to 89 years, and lived in 20 to 30 United States geographic areas. To assign participants to cohorts, the prospective study relied on clinical history that participants themselves reported in a screening survey and a study questionnaire. ImmuneRACE Cohort 3 recovered participants were defined by two consecutive negative NP/OP PCR tests, healthcare professional clearance, or symptom resolution. In the prospective study, whole blood, serum and a nasopharyngeal or oropharyngeal swab were collected from each participant by mobile phlebotomists. Over a roughly 2-month period, participants in the prospective study had the option of providing additional blood draws and questionnaires. Blood samples from the prospective study were shipped frozen or at room temperature prior to DNA extraction. The CDR3 holds 18 amino acids from the cysteine to the phenylalanine. Just CDR3 DNA is preserved here, 54 bases in frame from base 1.

Study-wide conclusions, independent of this receptor: Clinical and demographic metadata were provided uncurated, with the amount varying by source and participant.

The sequence was collected from a man younger than 35 who had recovered from COVID-19. The sample consisted of PBMCs or T cells enriched from blood (not recorded which). The rearrangement joined TRBV12-1 to TRBJ1-4; the DNA was not used to check the table's D call, TRBD1. TRBV12-1 is assigned pseudogene status. The nucleotide sequence reads TGTGCCAGCAGCCACGATTACACAGGGGGCACGGCTAATGAAAAACTGTTTTTT. It specifies CASSHDYTGGTANEKLFF.